The source of this TCR beta chain is a study of T cell repertoires in cytomegalovirus infection. TCRdb re-called the reads with MiXCR, one entry per CDR3 protein. The table includes around 450,000 distinct CDR3 sequences, roughly 30% detected once. CDR1 WSHSY and CDR2 SAAADI come from the germline V gene. The V gene lost 8 bases and the J gene lost 0 bases, with 17 bases spanning the gap. CDR3 length: 15 amino acids. This clonotype was detected only a few times. This TCR was sampled from a human donor in good health (CMV status not recorded). Some clones in this sample may be carry-over from other donors' samples. Sequences were obtained from PBMCs. The chain carries TRBV10-2 and TRBJ2-7; tentatively, D is TRBD1 or TRBD2 (5 bases each). CDR3 in amino acids: CASLMIGGSSYEQYF. The CDR3 DNA reads as TGCGCCAGCCTGATGATTGGGGGAAGCTCCTACGAGCAGTACTTC.